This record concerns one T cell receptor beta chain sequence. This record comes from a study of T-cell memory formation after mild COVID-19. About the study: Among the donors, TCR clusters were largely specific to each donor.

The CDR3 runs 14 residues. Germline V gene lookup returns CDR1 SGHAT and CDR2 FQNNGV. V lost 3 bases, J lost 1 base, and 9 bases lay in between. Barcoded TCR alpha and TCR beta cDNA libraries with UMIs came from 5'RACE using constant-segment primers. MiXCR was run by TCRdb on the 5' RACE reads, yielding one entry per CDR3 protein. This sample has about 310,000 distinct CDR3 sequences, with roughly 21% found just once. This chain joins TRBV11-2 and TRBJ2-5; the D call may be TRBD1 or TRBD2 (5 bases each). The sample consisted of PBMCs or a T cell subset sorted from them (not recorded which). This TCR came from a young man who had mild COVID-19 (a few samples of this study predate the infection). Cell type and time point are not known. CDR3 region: CASSFGALQETQYF. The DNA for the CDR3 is TGTGCCAGCAGCTTCGGGGCTCTCCAAGAGACCCAGTACTTC. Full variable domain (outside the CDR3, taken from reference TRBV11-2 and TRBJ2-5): EAGVAQSPRYKIIEKRQSVAFWCNPISGHATLYWYQQILGQGPKLLIQFQNNGVVDDSQLPKDRFSAERLKGVDSTLKIQPAKLEDSAVYLCASSFGALQETQYFGPGTRLLVL.